The source of this TCR beta chain is a study of cytomegalovirus exposure and HLA in healthy donors. This CDR3 region has 14 residues. Trimming took off 4 bases at V and 7 bases at J, with 11 bases between the two ends. In germline, CDR1 is MGHRA, CDR2 YSYEKL. Here immunoSEQ multiplex PCR was the method, and the copy in TCRdb shows in-frame clones only, minus some. This sample has 300,000 to 350,000 clones; approximately 88% occur once, and the top ten carry over 0.9%. The TCR originated in a young man in good health and CMV-seronegative. Sequencing was performed on PBMCs. This rearrangement joins TRBV4-1 to TRBJ1-6; D might be TRBD1 (6 bases). CDR3 in amino acids: CASSLSGQNSPLHF. CDR3 bases: TGCGCCAGCAGCCTCTCTGGACAGAATTCACCCCTCCACTTT.